The clone carrying this T cell receptor beta chain occurred many times. It was with a sample-barcoded 5' primer and a J-beta primer mix that a second PCR of roughly 7 to 12 cycles was run. One entry per CDR3 protein, called by TCRdb with MiXCR from the 5' RACE reads. The table records 800,000 to 950,000 distinct CDR3 sequences, under 40% of them present only once. This specimen comes from a study of blood T cells in healthy people across ages. Specimen: blood. The TCR sequence derives from a man in his late teens or twenties in good health.

CDR3 residues: CASSLEGQAYGYTF. CDR3 nucleotide sequence: TGCGCCAGCAGCTTGGAGGGACAGGCCTATGGCTACACCTTC. The rearrangement uses TRBV5-1 and TRBJ1-2, with TRBD1 identical over 8 bases. V lost 0 bases, J lost 4 bases, and 2 bases stayed unmatched. Germline lookup yields CDR1 SGHRS and CDR2 YFSETQ. CDR3 length equals 14 residues.